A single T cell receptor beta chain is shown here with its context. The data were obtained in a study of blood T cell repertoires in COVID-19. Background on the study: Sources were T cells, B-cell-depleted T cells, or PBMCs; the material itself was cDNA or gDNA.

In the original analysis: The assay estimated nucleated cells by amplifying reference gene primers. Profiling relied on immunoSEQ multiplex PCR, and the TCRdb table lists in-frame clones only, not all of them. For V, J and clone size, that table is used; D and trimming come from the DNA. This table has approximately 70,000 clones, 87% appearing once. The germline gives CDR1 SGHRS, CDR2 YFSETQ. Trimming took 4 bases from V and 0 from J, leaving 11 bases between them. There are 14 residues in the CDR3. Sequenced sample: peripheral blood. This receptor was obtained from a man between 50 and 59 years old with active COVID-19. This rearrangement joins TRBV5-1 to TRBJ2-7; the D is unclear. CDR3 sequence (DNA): TGCGCCAGCAGCCTCTCGAGGCCCTCCTACGAGCAGTACTTC. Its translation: CASSLSRPSYEQYF. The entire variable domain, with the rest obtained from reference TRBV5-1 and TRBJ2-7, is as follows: KAGVTQTPRYLIKTRGQQVTLSCSPISGHRSVSWYQQTPGQGLQFLFEYFSETQRNKGNFPGRFSGRQFSNSRSEMNVSTLELGDSALYLCASSLSRPSYEQYFGPGTRLTVT.